This entry lists 27 T cell receptor beta chains sequenced from one sample in a study of T-cell reconstitution after alpha-beta-depleted transplantation in children. Unique molecular identifiers were incorporated during preparation of the TCRbeta library. TCRdb redid the calling of the PCR reads with MiXCR, one entry per CDR3 protein. Of roughly 170,000 distinct CDR3 sequences listed, around 7% are singletons. This sample comprised PBMCs from the stem cell graft donor, obtained from the stem cell graft. The receptors shown here come from a human donor who donated a stem cell graft to a child with Wiskott-Aldrich syndrome.

This chain links TRBV18 with TRBJ1-1; no reliable D call. The CDR3 runs to 13 residues. V was cut by 2 bases and J by 4 bases, with 8 bases left in between. The germline gives CDR1 KGHSH, CDR2 LQKENI. This chain's CDR3 is CASSPGMGTEAFF. CDR3 coding DNA: TGTGCCAGCTCACCAGGGATGGGCACTGAAGCTTTCTTT.

This clonotype was observed at least ten times. The chain recombines TRBV11-2 with TRBJ1-2, with D uncertain. CDR1 is SGHAT and CDR2 is FQNNGV in the germline V gene. The CDR3 loop spans 14 amino acids. V was cut by 4 bases and J by 4 bases, with 13 bases left in between. The CDR3, as DNA: TGTGCCAGCAGCTCAGAGGTTAGGAGCTATGGCTACACCTTC. Protein product: CASSSEVRSYGYTF.

This clonotype has at least ten counts. This sequence joins TRBV5-1 and TRBJ1-6, with 7 bases identical to TRBD1. Germline V lookup: CDR1 SGHRS, CDR2 YFSETQ. CDR3 length: 15 amino acids. Trimming at V came to 0 bases and at J to 9 bases, leaving 6 bases not matched to a gene. Here the CDR3 DNA reads TGCGCCAGCAGCTTGGATCCTAGGGGGCTTTCACCCCTCCACTTT. This translates into CASSLDPRGLSPLHF.

This clonotype has a count of ten or more. J is TRBJ1-1 and V is TRBV27; a weak D match, TRBD1 (5 bases). This CDR3 is built from 14 residues. The V gene's germline CDR1 is MNHEY and CDR2 SMNVEV (reference sequence). V was clipped by 4 bases and J by 0 bases, with 9 bases between them. For the CDR3, the DNA is TGTGCCAGCAGTTGGCGGGGGATGAACACTGAAGCTTTCTTT. Its translation is CASSWRGMNTEAFF.

This clonotype was detected many times. This chain connects TRBV29-1 to TRBJ2-7; 16 nucleotides align to TRBD2. The V gene's germline CDR1 is SQVTM and CDR2 ANQGSEA. The CDR3 is 15 amino acids. Trimming cost V 7 bases and J 2 bases; bases outside gene matches: 5. The CDR3 region is CSGAGTSGRAYEQYF. Here the CDR3 DNA reads TGCAGCGGGGCCGGGACTAGCGGGAGGGCCTACGAGCAGTACTTC.

This clonotype was detected ten times or more. The V gene is TRBV29-1, the J gene TRBJ2-2; D unclear. Germline CDR1 and CDR2: SQVTM and ANQGSEA. V was trimmed by 7 bases and J by 6 bases, leaving 9 bases between them. The CDR3 is made up of 11 amino acids. In DNA form, the CDR3 reads TGCAGCGCCCACCGGGCCGGGGAGCTGTTTTTT. As protein: CSAHRAGELFF.

This clonotype was recorded many times. This chain links TRBV11-2 with TRBJ1-1, with D possibly TRBD1 on 6 matching bases. With 1 base removed from V and 5 bases from J, the gap between germline ends came to 14 bases. The CDR3 runs 15 residues. Germline V lookup: CDR1 SGHAT, CDR2 FQNNGV. This CDR3 is CASSLAWDIWTEAFF. CDR3 nucleotide sequence: TGTGCCAGCAGCTTAGCCTGGGACATCTGGACTGAAGCTTTCTTT.

This clonotype has ten or more counts. V is TRBV5-1 and J is TRBJ2-1; D is uncertain. The V and J ends lost 2 bases and 0 bases respectively, with 9 bases between them. CDR3 size: 15 residues. Germline V gives CDR1 SGHRS, CDR2 YFSETQ. CDR3 protein: CASSFDGSSYNEQFF. CDR3 in DNA: TGCGCCAGCAGCTTTGACGGAAGCTCCTACAATGAGCAGTTCTTC.

This clonotype was seen many times. J is TRBJ2-3 and V is TRBV20-1, with D unresolved. The CDR3 has 18 amino acids. Between the trimmed V and J ends, which lost 0 bases and 2 bases, there was a span of 21 bases. The germline gives CDR1 DFQATT, CDR2 SNEGSKA (reference sequence). The chain's CDR3 is CSARDLTPSYASTDTQYF. CDR3 in DNA: TGCAGTGCTAGAGATCTGACCCCAAGTTATGCGTCCACAGATACGCAGTATTTT.

The genes are TRBV14 and TRBJ1-1, with 9 bases fitting TRBD1. Germline assignment: CDR1 SGHDN and CDR2 FVKESK. The CDR3 is 15 residues long. With V trimmed by 5 bases and J by 0 bases, 4 bases remained unmatched. The CDR3 reads CASSARQGVNTEAFF. The CDR3 DNA reads as TGTGCCAGCAGCGCTCGACAGGGGGTGAACACTGAAGCTTTCTTT.

At least ten counts were recorded for this clonotype. This rearrangement joins TRBV24-1 to TRBJ2-7; 10 bases are a match to TRBD1. CDR3 length: 15 amino acids. From germline, CDR1 is KGHDR and CDR2 SFDVKD. V was clipped by 2 bases and J by 3 bases; unmatched bases: 3. The CDR3 is CATSDSRTGGYEQYF. The CDR3 region has the DNA TGTGCCACCAGTGATTCCCGGACAGGGGGCTACGAGCAGTACTTC.

This clonotype has at least ten counts. The chain employs TRBV5-8 and TRBJ1-2, with 10 bases aligning to TRBD1. CDR3 length: 16 amino acids. Germline trimming cut 4 bases from V and 0 bases from J; bases unmatched to any gene: 6. The germline V gene has CDR1 SGHTS and CDR2 YDEGEE. CDR3 region: CASSTWDRGANYGYTF. The DNA of the CDR3 is TGTGCCAGCAGCACCTGGGACAGGGGAGCTAACTATGGCTACACCTTC.

This clonotype was counted at least ten times. The chain carries TRBV6-5 and TRBJ1-5, with D unclear. V lost 7 bases and J lost 7, with 14 bases in between. Germline V lookup: CDR1 MNHEY, CDR2 SVGAGI. CDR3 length: 13 amino acids. CDR3 in amino acids: CASKSSMGQPQHF. CDR3 nucleotide sequence: TGTGCCAGCAAGAGTTCGATGGGGCAGCCCCAGCATTTT.

This clonotype was detected many times. CDR3 coding DNA: TGTGCCAGCAGCCTAAGACAGGACCATGGCTACACCTTC. Translated: CASSLRQDHGYTF. The chain employs TRBV3-1 and TRBJ1-2, with D tentatively TRBD1 (6 bases). The CDR3 consists of 13 residues. Trimming shortened V by 4 bases and J by 6 bases, and 12 bases separated the two germline ends. Germline V lookup: CDR1 LGHDT, CDR2 YNNKEL (reference sequence).

This clonotype occurred a few times. The V and J genes are TRBV20-1 and TRBJ2-7; 11 bases fit TRBD2. The CDR3 loop spans 18 amino acids. Looked up from germline, CDR1 is DFQATT and CDR2 is SNEGSKA (reference sequence). Trimming removed 0 bases from V and 2 bases from J; junction bases left unmatched: 12. The CDR3 is CSARDLTRLAGITYEQYF. The DNA for the CDR3 is TGCAGTGCTAGAGATCTGACCCGACTAGCGGGGATTACCTACGAGCAGTACTTC.

This rearrangement joins TRBV3-1 to TRBJ1-2; no definite D call. CDR3 length: 14 amino acids. Germline-derived CDR1 and CDR2 are LGHDT and YNNKEL (reference sequence). V lost 0 bases to trimming and J lost 6 bases, with 11 bases between them. The CDR3 protein is CASSQDLKRNGYTF. CDR3 DNA sequence: TGTGCCAGCAGCCAAGATCTAAAACGTAATGGCTACACCTTC.

This clonotype was picked up many times. The V gene is TRBV29-1, the J gene TRBJ2-7; TRBD1 aligns across 8 bases. The V gene's germline CDR1 is SQVTM and CDR2 ANQGSEA. V shed 3 bases and J 4 bases; nucleotides not matched to a gene: 17. The CDR3 consists of 17 residues. The CDR3 region is CSVDLGASGGERYEQYF. CDR3 coding DNA: TGCAGCGTTGATCTTGGGGCCTCAGGGGGCGAGCGTTACGAGCAGTACTTC.

This clonotype was detected many times. V usage is TRBV20-1 and J usage is TRBJ1-5; weak D call: TRBD1 (6 bases). Germline V gene lookup returns CDR1 DFQATT and CDR2 SNEGSKA (reference sequence). CDR3 length: 13 residues. V lost 0 bases and J lost 4, with 7 bases in between. The CDR3: CSAREGGNQPQHF. In DNA form, the CDR3 reads TGCAGTGCTAGAGAAGGGGGTAATCAGCCCCAGCATTTT.

Many counts were recorded for this clonotype. CDR3 in DNA: TGCGCCAGCAGCTTCTTGGGGGGACACAACCAAGAGACCCAGTACTTC. The encoded protein is CASSFLGGHNQETQYF. V usage is TRBV5-1 and J usage is TRBJ2-5, with D perhaps TRBD1 or TRBD2 (6 bases each). Trimming took off 2 bases at V and 0 bases at J, with 14 bases between the two ends. Per germline, CDR1 SGHRS and CDR2 YFSETQ. CDR3 length: 16 amino acids. Complete variable domain (other parts from reference TRBV5-1 and TRBJ2-5): KAGVTQTPRYLIKTRGQQVTLSCSPISGHRSVSWYQQTPGQGLQFLFEYFSETQRNKGNFPGRFSGRQFSNSRSEMNVSTLELGDSALYLCASSFLGGHNQETQYFGPGTRLLVL.

The sample holds a few counts of this clonotype. The chain links TRBV7-2 to TRBJ2-5, with 10 bases matching TRBD2. CDR3 size: 14 residues. The germline CDR1 and CDR2 sequences are SGHTA and FQGNSA. The ends lost 5 bases at V and 5 bases at J; junction bases unmatched: 5. The CDR3 is CASSRPSGSETQYF. As DNA, the CDR3 is TGTGCCAGCAGCCGCCCTAGCGGGAGTGAGACCCAGTACTTC.

This clonotype was seen repeatedly, ten times or more. CDR3 DNA: TGTGCCAGCAGTTACAGGGTAGGGGAGACCCAGTACTTC. As protein: CASSYRVGETQYF. The chain links TRBV12-3 or TRBV12-4 to TRBJ2-5; D perhaps matches TRBD1 (6 bases). The CDR3 has 13 amino acids. Trimming removed 4 bases from V and 5 bases from J, with 11 bases in between.

The chain has TRBV12-3 or TRBV12-4 and TRBJ2-2; possibly TRBD1 or TRBD2 for D (5 bases each). Trimming took 6 bases from V and 0 from J, leaving 8 bases between them. The CDR3 runs 14 residues. The CDR3 coding sequence is TGTGCCAGCAGGGGGACGGCGAACACCGGGGAGCTGTTTTTT. The encoded protein is CASRGTANTGELFF.

The CDR3 DNA is TGTGCCACCAGTGCCTCAAGTCCAGAGAACACTGAAGCTTTCTTT. Translation: CATSASSPENTEAFF. The chain carries TRBV24-1 and TRBJ1-1; D ambiguous. The CDR3 is made up of 15 amino acids. Per the germline V gene, CDR1 is KGHDR and CDR2 is SFDVKD. V shed 5 bases and J shed 1 base, with 13 bases lying between them.

This clonotype was counted at least ten times. The V gene is TRBV29-1, the J gene TRBJ2-3; D is unclear. The germline V gene has CDR1 SQVTM and CDR2 ANQGSEA. This CDR3 spans 13 amino acids. The germline V and J ends were trimmed by 6 bases and 5 bases, with 15 bases remaining between them. CDR3 sequence (DNA): TGCAGCGTCGCCCCGATCTTCAAAGATACGCAGTATTTT. This translates into CSVAPIFKDTQYF.

This clonotype was picked up many times. This rearrangement joins TRBV13 to TRBJ2-7; 12 nucleotides align to TRBD2. This CDR3 contains 16 residues. Germline values: CDR1 PRHDT, CDR2 FYEKMQ (reference sequence). Trimming at V came to 5 bases and at J to 4 bases, leaving 9 bases not matched to a gene. Here the CDR3 DNA reads TGTGCCAGCAGCCTTATGACTAGCGGGAGAGGATACGAGCAGTACTTC. Translating gives CASSLMTSGRGYEQYF.

As regards this clonotype: A much larger clone is a single base away; this may be a read error. The chain links TRBV5-1 to TRBJ2-1; 10 positions agree with TRBD2. The CDR3 has 15 amino acids. Germline CDR1 reads SGHRS; CDR2 reads YFSETQ. The CDR3 is CASSLSGGTHNKQFF. Here the CDR3 DNA reads TGCGCCAGCAGCCTTAGCGGGGGGACCCACAATAAGCAGTTCTTC.

This clonotype was counted ten times or more. The rearrangement uses TRBV6-5 and TRBJ1-5; TRBD1 matches 8 bases. The CDR3 length is 14 residues. CDR1 and CDR2 (germline): MNHEY, SVGAGI. V trimming: 7 bases; J trimming: 1 base; junction bases outside the gene matches: 3. As DNA, the CDR3 is TGTGCCAGCATTTGGACAGGGAGCAATCAGCCCCAGCATTTT. This encodes CASIWTGSNQPQHF.